A single T cell receptor (beta chain) is shown here with its context. The germline V and J ends were trimmed by 2 bases and 4 bases, with 10 bases remaining between them. This CDR3 region has 14 residues. Germline values: CDR1 KGHSH, CDR2 LQKENI. This sample is part of a study of blood T cells in healthy people across ages. With a J-beta primer mix and a sample-barcoded 5' primer, a second PCR ran about 7 to 11 cycles. Researchers report that a template-switch adaptor with 12 random nucleotides tagged each cDNA molecule. TCRdb reanalysed the 5' RACE reads using MiXCR and keeps one entry per CDR3 protein. The sample has more than 500,000 distinct CDR3 sequences; about 27% are singletons. In addition, the sample was reused for a study of T cells of mothers and their children. As reported in that work: Each mother gave over 9.5 million TCR beta CDR3 reads; each child, about 2.8 million.

The sequencing sample was made of blood. The source is a boy between 2 and 10 years old in good health. The chain recombines TRBV18 with TRBJ2-3; D might be TRBD2 (6 bases). The CDR3 DNA is TGTGCCAGCTCACCAACCTGGGAGGCAGATACGCAGTATTTT. This gives the protein CASSPTWEADTQYF.